These 29 T cell receptor beta chains came from one sample sequenced in a study of blood T cell repertoires in COVID-19. Assay used: immunoSEQ multiplex PCR; TCRdb lists only in-frame clones, some missing. The sample yields more than 95,000 clones, 90% seen once. Sequencing was done on a sample of peripheral blood. All receptors derive from a man aged 60-69 years with acute or convalescent COVID-19.

This clone was counted once. The gene calls are TRBV27 and TRBJ2-3; 12 nucleotides match TRBD2. Losses at the gene ends were 3 bases for V and 8 bases for J; bases not matched to a gene: 9. Germline V gives CDR1 MNHEY, CDR2 SMNVEV (reference sequence). CDR3 length: 16 amino acids. The CDR3 loop reads CASSFASGGVPGTQYF. The DNA of the CDR3 is TGTGCCAGCAGTTTCGCTAGCGGGGGGGTCCCGGGTACGCAGTATTTT.

The genes are TRBV7-9 and TRBJ1-4; D is possibly TRBD1 (6 bases). The germline gives CDR1 SEHNR, CDR2 FQNEAQ (reference sequence). The CDR3 is 13 amino acids. Deletions cut 5 bases from V and 13 bases from J, with 17 bases between. CDR3 sequence (DNA): TGTGCCAGCAGCCTCCGTGTACAGGGAGCACTGTTTTTT. This encodes CASSLRVQGALFF.

J is TRBJ2-3 and V is TRBV19, with TRBD2 as a possible D gene (5 bases). The germline V gene encodes CDR1 LNHDA and CDR2 SQIVND (reference sequence). V lost 3 bases and J lost 1, with 8 bases in between. This CDR3 is 14 amino acids long. CDR3 DNA: TGTGCCAGTAGTATTCGGGGAGGCACAGATACGCAGTATTTT. Translation gives CASSIRGGTDTQYF.

The chain combines TRBV7-2 with TRBJ1-2, with D perhaps TRBD1 (6 bases). V was clipped by 5 bases and J by 2 bases, with 9 bases between them. This CDR3 spans 13 amino acids. In germline, CDR1 is SGHTA, CDR2 FQGNSA. Here the CDR3 DNA reads TGTGCCAGCAGCCTTGGACAGAACTATGGCTACACCTTC. Amino acids: CASSLGQNYGYTF.

This chain joins TRBV4-1 and TRBJ1-4; 8 bases align to TRBD1. CDR3 length: 15 amino acids. V dropped 0 bases and J dropped 6; count of bases not matched to a gene: 3. The V gene's germline CDR1 is MGHRA and CDR2 YSYEKL. In DNA form, the CDR3 reads TGCGCCAGCAGCCAAGAGACAGGGGCCTATGAAAAACTGTTTTTT. This translates into CASSQETGAYEKLFF.

The chain couples TRBV2 to TRBJ2-2, with TRBD1 matching 9 bases. The CDR3 totals 14 residues. From germline, CDR1 is SNHLY and CDR2 FYNNEI. V lost 7 bases, J lost 6 bases, and 6 bases stayed unmatched. The CDR3 loop reads CASIGTGNPGELFF. The CDR3, as DNA: TGTGCCAGCATCGGGACAGGGAATCCCGGGGAGCTGTTTTTT.

This chain uses TRBV2 with TRBJ2-2; a weak D match, TRBD2 (6 bases). Trimming stripped 6 bases from V and 1 base from J, with 18 bases between. The CDR3 loop spans 17 amino acids. Germline CDR1 SNHLY, CDR2 FYNNEI. The CDR3 sequence: CASRGGPQLRNTGELFF. Here the CDR3 DNA reads TGTGCCAGCAGGGGGGGACCGCAACTACGGAACACCGGGGAGCTGTTTTTT.

The chain uses TRBV7-8 and TRBJ1-5; D remains ambiguous. This CDR3 is 14 amino acids long. Trimming cost V 8 bases and J 5 bases, with 16 bases left between them. CDR1 is SGHVS, CDR2 FQNEAQ, per germline. The CDR3 is CASASATGDQPQHF. Written as DNA, the CDR3 is TGTGCCAGCGCTAGCGCCACCGGGGATCAGCCCCAGCATTTT.

The chain recombines TRBV6-2 or TRBV6-3 with TRBJ1-2; D ambiguous. V was shortened by 0 bases and J by 4 bases, with 9 bases between the two germline ends. The CDR3 extends over 14 amino acids. Germline V gives CDR1 MNHEY, CDR2 SVGEGT. Here the CDR3 DNA reads TGTGCCAGCAGTTACTCGGGGAGGTTCTATGGCTACACCTTC. This gives the protein CASSYSGRFYGYTF.

This clone was detected once. The gene calls are TRBV19 and TRBJ1-1; 9 bases match TRBD1. The germline gives CDR1 LNHDA, CDR2 SQIVND (reference sequence). This CDR3 spans 13 amino acids. The ends lost 7 bases at V and 5 bases at J; junction bases unmatched: 5. Here the CDR3 DNA reads TGTGCCAGTAATGGGGACAGGGTTACTGAAGCTTTCTTT. Translating it yields CASNGDRVTEAFF.

The chain employs TRBV4-1 and TRBJ2-3; 7 bases align to TRBD2. V was pared by 7 bases and J by 2 bases, with 12 bases of the junction left unmatched. This CDR3 is built from 16 residues. The germline CDR1 and CDR2 sequences are MGHRA and YSYEKL. This CDR3 is CASTPLGAGNTDTQYF. The CDR3 DNA is TGCGCCAGCACCCCCTTAGGAGCGGGGAACACAGATACGCAGTATTTT.

This clone was counted a single time. The chain carries TRBV5-1 and TRBJ1-5; D gene unclear. Trimming shortened V by 0 bases and J by 2 bases, and 6 bases separated the two germline ends. Germline V gene lookup returns CDR1 SGHRS and CDR2 YFSETQ. The CDR3 consists of 14 residues. CDR3 in DNA: TGCGCCAGCAGCTTGGATACAGGCAATCAGCCCCAGCATTTT. It translates to CASSLDTGNQPQHF.

The J gene is TRBJ2-3, the V gene TRBV7-9, with 10 bases identical to TRBD2. The CDR3 is 15 residues long. Trimming cost V 5 bases and J 0 bases; bases outside gene matches: 2. Germline CDR1 and CDR2: SEHNR and FQNEAQ (reference sequence). CDR3 in DNA: TGTGCCAGCAGCCGGACTAGCGGTAGCACAGATACGCAGTATTTT. This gives the protein CASSRTSGSTDTQYF.

This CDR3 is CASKESSYNSPLHF. The CDR3 DNA is TGCGCCAGCAAGGAGAGCTCCTATAATTCACCCCTCCACTTT. The chain joins TRBV5-1 to TRBJ1-6; D ambiguous. Looked up from germline, CDR1 is SGHRS and CDR2 is YFSETQ. The CDR3 spans 14 residues. Trimming shortened V by 6 bases and J by 0 bases, and 7 bases separated the two germline ends.

This chain links TRBV11-2 with TRBJ1-5; 7 bases match TRBD1. Germline loops: CDR1 SGHAT, CDR2 FQNNGV. There are 17 residues in the CDR3. The V segment lost 0 bases and the J segment 6 bases; nucleotides outside the gene matches: 11. The CDR3 spells CASSLDGGGGAPQPQHF. The CDR3 coding sequence is TGTGCCAGCAGCTTAGATGGAGGGGGCGGAGCCCCTCAGCCCCAGCATTTT.

V usage is TRBV2 and J usage is TRBJ1-2; D is undetermined. Trimming removed 2 bases at V and 4 bases at J, with 20 bases between. Per the germline V gene, CDR1 is SNHLY and CDR2 is FYNNEI. The CDR3 is made up of 17 amino acids. The CDR3 loop reads CASSEREPGLRSYGYTF. CDR3 nucleotide sequence: TGTGCCAGCAGTGAAAGAGAACCGGGTTTAAGGAGCTATGGCTACACCTTC.

The CDR3 spells CSVAGSGGSFYEQYF. CDR3 bases: TGCAGCGTTGCAGGGAGCGGGGGGTCTTTCTACGAGCAGTACTTC. The chain uses TRBV29-1 and TRBJ2-7; 9 nucleotides match TRBD2. Germline values: CDR1 SQVTM, CDR2 ANQGSEA. CDR3 length: 15 residues. Unmatched junction bases numbered 10, after V lost 4 bases and J lost 3 bases.

This sequence joins TRBV5-4 and TRBJ1-1, with a possible D match to TRBD1 (6 bases). Trimming pared 4 bases from V and 1 base from J, leaving 14 bases between. In germline, CDR1 is SGHNT, CDR2 YYREEE (reference sequence). The CDR3 runs 15 residues. The CDR3 nucleotides are TGTGCCAGCAGCCTCCAGTCAGGGGCGAACACTGAAGCTTTCTTT. Residues: CASSLQSGANTEAFF.

This sequence joins TRBV7-6 and TRBJ1-2; TRBD1 is a possible D gene (5 bases). Trimming shortened V by 5 bases and J by 4 bases, and 14 bases separated the two germline ends. Germline CDR1 and CDR2: SGHVS and FNYEAQ. The length of the CDR3 is 14 residues. Written as DNA, the CDR3 is TGTGCCAGCAGCCCTAGGGGACTGTTCTATGGCTACACCTTC. Its translation: CASSPRGLFYGYTF.

The genes are TRBV5-4 and TRBJ2-1, with 8 bases that match TRBD1. This CDR3 is built from 16 residues. V shed 4 bases, J shed 7 bases, and the junction held 13 bases outside the gene matches. CDR1 is SGHNT, CDR2 YYREEE, per germline (reference sequence). The CDR3, as DNA: TGTGCCAGCAGCCCCCCAAAACAGGGGGTATGGAATGAGCAGTTCTTC. This encodes CASSPPKQGVWNEQFF.

The chain uses TRBV5-1 and TRBJ1-5, with D hard to call. The CDR3 contains 13 residues. The V gene lost 0 bases and the J gene lost 7 bases, with 8 bases spanning the gap. Germline assignment: CDR1 SGHRS and CDR2 YFSETQ. CDR3 in DNA: TGCGCCAGCAGCTTGGCACAGAACCAGCCCCAGCATTTT. Protein sequence: CASSLAQNQPQHF.

The rearrangement uses TRBV16 and TRBJ2-3; TRBD1 might be the D (5 bases). Between the trimmed V and J ends, which lost 4 bases and 3 bases, there was a span of 17 bases. Per the germline V gene, CDR1 is KGHSY and CDR2 is FQNENV. The length of the CDR3 is 16 residues. The CDR3 region is CASSLLGRSDTDTQYF. DNA for the CDR3: TGTGCCAGCAGCCTCCTGGGGCGGTCTGATACAGATACGCAGTATTTT. The full variable domain, its missing parts supplied by reference TRBV16 and TRBJ2-3, is GEEVAQTPKHLVRGEGQKAKLYCAPIKGHSYVFWYQQVLKNEFKFLISFQNENVFDETGMPKERFSAKCLPNSPCSLEIQATKLEDSAVYFCASSLLGRSDTDTQYFGPGTRLTVL.

The chain uses TRBV3-1 (or the pseudogene TRBV3-2) and TRBJ1-2; 9 positions match TRBD1. The germline V gene has CDR1 LGHDT and CDR2 YNNKEL (reference sequence). V dropped 4 bases and J dropped 6; count of bases not matched to a gene: 6. CDR3 size: 14 residues. This CDR3 is CASSPGTGINGYTF. The CDR3 DNA reads TGTGCCAGCAGCCCCGGGACAGGGATCAATGGCTACACCTTC.

The CDR3 reads CASSMNRVAFF. In nucleotides, the CDR3 is TGTGCCAGTAGTATGAACAGGGTAGCTTTCTTT. This chain joins TRBV19 and TRBJ1-1; D may be TRBD1 (6 bases). V lost 3 bases and J lost 10, with 9 bases in between. Germline CDR1 and CDR2: LNHDA and SQIVND (reference sequence). The length of the CDR3 is 11 residues.

The chain uses TRBV6-4 and TRBJ2-3, with 13 positions matching TRBD2. This CDR3 region has 18 residues. V shed 5 bases and J 0 bases; nucleotides not matched to a gene: 8. Germline loops: CDR1 MRHNA, CDR2 SNTAGT. CDR3 coding DNA: TGTGCCAGCAGTTACAGACTAGCGGGGGGACTTAGCACAGATACGCAGTATTTT. The encoded protein is CASSYRLAGGLSTDTQYF.

The chain couples TRBV6-4 to TRBJ2-3; 8 bases map to TRBD2. V lost 5 bases, J lost 2 bases, and 12 bases stayed unmatched. Germline V gene sequence: CDR1 MRHNA, CDR2 SNTAGT. The CDR3 covers 17 residues. CDR3 region: CASSPGPQRGLTDTQYF. The CDR3 region has the DNA TGTGCCAGCAGTCCCGGGCCCCAGCGGGGGCTCACAGATACGCAGTATTTT.

The rearrangement joins TRBV24-1 to TRBJ2-5; TRBD1 matches at 11 bases. CDR1 KGHDR and CDR2 SFDVKD come from the germline V gene. The J segment lost 4 bases and the V segment lost 4 bases, leaving 4 bases of the junction unmatched. The CDR3 runs 15 residues. The CDR3 DNA is TGTGCCACCAGTGAACCTGGACAGGGGGCAGAGACCCAGTACTTC. This codes for CATSEPGQGAETQYF.

The V and J genes are TRBV7-9 and TRBJ1-1; perhaps TRBD1 as D (6 bases). There are 15 residues in the CDR3. V dropped 5 bases and J dropped 0 bases, with 13 bases sitting between them. Per the germline V gene, CDR1 is SEHNR and CDR2 is FQNEAQ (reference sequence). For the CDR3, the DNA is TGTGCCAGCAGCCCCCAACAGGGATTGAACACTGAAGCTTTCTTT. Translation gives CASSPQQGLNTEAFF.

The rearrangement joins TRBV5-6 to TRBJ1-1; D is perhaps TRBD1 (6 bases). The CDR3 contains 14 residues. Germline assignment: CDR1 SGHDT and CDR2 YYEEEE. The V end lost 0 bases, the J end lost 4 bases, and 10 bases lay between the germline ends. The CDR3 DNA sequence: TGTGCCAGCAGCTTGGAACAGGGTGCCACTGAAGCTTTCTTT. It yields the protein CASSLEQGATEAFF.